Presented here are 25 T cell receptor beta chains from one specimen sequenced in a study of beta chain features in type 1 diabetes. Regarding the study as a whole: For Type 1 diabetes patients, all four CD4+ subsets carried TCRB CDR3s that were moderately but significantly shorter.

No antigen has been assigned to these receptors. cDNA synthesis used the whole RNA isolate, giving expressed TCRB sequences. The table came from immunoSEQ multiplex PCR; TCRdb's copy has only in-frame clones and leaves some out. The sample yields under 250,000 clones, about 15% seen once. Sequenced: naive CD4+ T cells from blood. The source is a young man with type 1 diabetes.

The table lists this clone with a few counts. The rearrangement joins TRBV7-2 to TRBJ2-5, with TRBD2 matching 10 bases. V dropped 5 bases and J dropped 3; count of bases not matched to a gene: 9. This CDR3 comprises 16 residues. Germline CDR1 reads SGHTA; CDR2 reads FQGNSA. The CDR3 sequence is CASSRTALAGEETQYF. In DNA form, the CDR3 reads TGTGCCAGCAGCCGCACCGCCCTAGCGGGGGAAGAGACCCAGTACTTC.

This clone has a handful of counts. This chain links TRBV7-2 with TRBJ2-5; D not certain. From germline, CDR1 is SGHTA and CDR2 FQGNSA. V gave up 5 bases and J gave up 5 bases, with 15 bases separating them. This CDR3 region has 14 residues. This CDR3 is CASSMQTVGETQYF. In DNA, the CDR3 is TGTGCCAGCAGCATGCAGACCGTCGGGGAGACCCAGTACTTC.

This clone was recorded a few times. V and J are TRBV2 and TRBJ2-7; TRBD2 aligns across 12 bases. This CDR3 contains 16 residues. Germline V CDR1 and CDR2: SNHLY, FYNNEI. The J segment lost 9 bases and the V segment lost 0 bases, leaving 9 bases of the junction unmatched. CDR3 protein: CASSEARTSGINGQYF. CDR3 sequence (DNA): TGTGCCAGCAGTGAAGCGAGGACTAGCGGGATCAACGGGCAGTACTTC.

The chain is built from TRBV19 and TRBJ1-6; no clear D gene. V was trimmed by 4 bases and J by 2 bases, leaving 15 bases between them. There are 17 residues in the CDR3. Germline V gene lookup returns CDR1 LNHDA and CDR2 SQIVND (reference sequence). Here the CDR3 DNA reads TGTGCCAGTAGTACCCGCCTTATCGGGACCTATAATTCACCCCTCCACTTT. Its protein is CASSTRLIGTYNSPLHF.

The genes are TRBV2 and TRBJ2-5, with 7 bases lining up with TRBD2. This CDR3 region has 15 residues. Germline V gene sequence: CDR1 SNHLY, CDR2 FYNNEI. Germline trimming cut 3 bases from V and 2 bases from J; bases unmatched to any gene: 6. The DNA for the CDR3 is TGTGCCAGCAGTGAGTCAGGGACTACACAAGAGACCCAGTACTTC. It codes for CASSESGTTQETQYF.

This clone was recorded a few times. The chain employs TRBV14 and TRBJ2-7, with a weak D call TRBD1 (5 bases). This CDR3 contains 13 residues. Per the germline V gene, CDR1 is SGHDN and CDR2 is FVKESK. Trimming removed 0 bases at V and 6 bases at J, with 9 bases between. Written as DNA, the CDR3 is TGTGCCAGCAGCCAAGATCCAGGGTCCGAGCAGTACTTC. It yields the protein CASSQDPGSEQYF. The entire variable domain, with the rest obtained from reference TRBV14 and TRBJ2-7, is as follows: EAGVTQFPSHSVIEKGQTVTLRCDPISGHDNLYWYRRVMGKEIKFLLHFVKESKQDESGMPNNRFLAERTGGTYSTLKVQPAELEDSGVYFCASSQDPGSEQYFGPGTRLTVT.

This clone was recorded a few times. CDR3 nucleotides: TGTGCCAGCAGAAGAACTAGCGGGGGCGCCGAGCAGTACTTC. This codes for CASRRTSGGAEQYF. The chain carries TRBV6-5 and TRBJ2-7; 11 bases are a match to TRBD2. There are 14 residues in the CDR3. With 6 bases clipped from V and 6 bases from J, the junction kept 7 bases outside the gene matches. Germline lookup yields CDR1 MNHEY and CDR2 SVGAGI.

CDR3 region: CATAGTSGGGETQYF. In nucleotides, the CDR3 is TGTGCCACAGCCGGGACTAGCGGGGGAGGGGAGACCCAGTACTTC. This chain links TRBV10-3 with TRBJ2-5; TRBD2 matches at 14 bases. J lost 5 bases, V lost 10 bases, and 9 bases had no gene match. Germline values: CDR1 ENHRY, CDR2 SYGVKD. The CDR3 runs 15 residues.

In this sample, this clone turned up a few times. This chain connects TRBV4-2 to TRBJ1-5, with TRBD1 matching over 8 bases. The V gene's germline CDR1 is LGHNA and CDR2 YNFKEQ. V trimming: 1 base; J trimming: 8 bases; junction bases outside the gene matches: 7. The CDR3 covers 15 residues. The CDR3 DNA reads TGTGCCAGCAGCCAAGGCTTCCAGGGGGCTGAGCCCCAGCATTTT. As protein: CASSQGFQGAEPQHF.

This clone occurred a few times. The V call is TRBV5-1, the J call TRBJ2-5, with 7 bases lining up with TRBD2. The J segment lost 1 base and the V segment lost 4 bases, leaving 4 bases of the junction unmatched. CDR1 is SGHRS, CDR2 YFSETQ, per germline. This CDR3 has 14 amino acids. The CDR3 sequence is CASSQSSGQETQYF. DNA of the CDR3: TGCGCCAGCAGCCAATCTAGCGGCCAAGAGACCCAGTACTTC.

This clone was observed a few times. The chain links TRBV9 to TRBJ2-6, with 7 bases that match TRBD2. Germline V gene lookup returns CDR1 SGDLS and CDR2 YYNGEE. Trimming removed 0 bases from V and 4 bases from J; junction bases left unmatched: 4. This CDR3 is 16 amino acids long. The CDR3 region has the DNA TGTGCCAGCAGCGTAGGAGCGGGGCCCGGGGCCAACGTCCTGACTTTC. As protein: CASSVGAGPGANVLTF. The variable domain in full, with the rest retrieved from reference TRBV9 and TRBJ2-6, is DSGVTQTPKHLITATGQRVTLRCSPRSGDLSVYWYQQSLDQGLQFLIQYYNGEERAKGNILERFSAQQFPDLHSELNLSSLELGDSALYFCASSVGAGPGANVLTFGAGSRLTVL.

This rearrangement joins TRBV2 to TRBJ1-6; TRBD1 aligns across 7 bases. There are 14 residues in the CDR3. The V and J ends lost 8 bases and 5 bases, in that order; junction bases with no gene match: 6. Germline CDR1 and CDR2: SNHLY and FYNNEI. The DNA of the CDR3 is TGTGCCAGCGCAGGGACAGTTGATAATTCACCCCTCCACTTT. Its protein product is CASAGTVDNSPLHF.

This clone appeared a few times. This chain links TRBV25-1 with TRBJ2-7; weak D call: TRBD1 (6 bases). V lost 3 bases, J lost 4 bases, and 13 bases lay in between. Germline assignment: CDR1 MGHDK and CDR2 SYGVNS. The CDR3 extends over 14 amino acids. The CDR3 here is CASSDGTTRYEQYF. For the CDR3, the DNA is TGTGCCAGCAGTGACGGGACAACTCGTTACGAGCAGTACTTC.

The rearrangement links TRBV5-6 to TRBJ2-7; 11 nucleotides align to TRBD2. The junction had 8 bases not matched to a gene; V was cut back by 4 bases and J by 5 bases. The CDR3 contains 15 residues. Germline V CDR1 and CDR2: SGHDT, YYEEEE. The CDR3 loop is CASSVRTSGFHEQYF. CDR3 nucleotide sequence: TGTGCCAGCAGCGTACGGACTAGCGGGTTCCACGAGCAGTACTTC.

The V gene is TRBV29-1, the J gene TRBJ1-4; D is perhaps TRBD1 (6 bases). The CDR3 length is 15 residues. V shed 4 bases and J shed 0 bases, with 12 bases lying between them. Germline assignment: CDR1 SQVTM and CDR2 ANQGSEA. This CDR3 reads CSVGDTSATNEKLFF. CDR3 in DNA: TGCAGCGTTGGGGACACTAGTGCAACTAATGAAAAACTGTTTTTT.

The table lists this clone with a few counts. The CDR3 sequence is CASSEVGGTDTQYF. CDR3 coding DNA: TGTGCCAGCAGTGAAGTCGGAGGAACAGATACGCAGTATTTT. This chain joins TRBV6-1 and TRBJ2-3; D is perhaps TRBD2 (5 bases). Trimming removed 1 base from V and 3 bases from J, with 8 bases in between. The germline V gene encodes CDR1 MNHNS and CDR2 SASEGT. The CDR3 has 14 amino acids.

This CDR3 reads CASSLYRGENIQYF. CDR3 DNA sequence: TGTGCCAGCAGCTTGTACAGGGGAGAAAACATTCAGTACTTC. The rearrangement joins TRBV5-4 to TRBJ2-4; 7 bases fit TRBD1. This CDR3 is built from 14 residues. Unmatched junction bases numbered 3, after V lost 1 base and J lost 5 bases. Per germline, CDR1 SGHNT and CDR2 YYREEE (reference sequence). The full variable domain, rest sourced from reference TRBV5-4 and TRBJ2-4, is ETGVTQSPTHLIKTRGQQVTLRCSSQSGHNTVSWYQQALGQGPQFIFQYYREEENGRGNFPPRFSGLQFPNYSSELNVNALELDDSALYLCASSLYRGENIQYFGAGTRLSVL.

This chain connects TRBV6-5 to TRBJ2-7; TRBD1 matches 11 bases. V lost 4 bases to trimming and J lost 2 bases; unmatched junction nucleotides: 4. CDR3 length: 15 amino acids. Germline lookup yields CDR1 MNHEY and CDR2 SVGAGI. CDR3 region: CASSSPGQGAYEQYF. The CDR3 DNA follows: TGTGCCAGCAGTTCCCCGGGACAGGGGGCCTACGAGCAGTACTTC.

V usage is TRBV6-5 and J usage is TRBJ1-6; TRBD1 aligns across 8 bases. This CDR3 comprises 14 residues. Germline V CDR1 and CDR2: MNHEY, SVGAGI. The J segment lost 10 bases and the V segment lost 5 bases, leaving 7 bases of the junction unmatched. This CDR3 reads CASSQQGGRSPLHF. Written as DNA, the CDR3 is TGTGCCAGCAGTCAACAGGGGGGGAGGTCACCCCTCCACTTT.

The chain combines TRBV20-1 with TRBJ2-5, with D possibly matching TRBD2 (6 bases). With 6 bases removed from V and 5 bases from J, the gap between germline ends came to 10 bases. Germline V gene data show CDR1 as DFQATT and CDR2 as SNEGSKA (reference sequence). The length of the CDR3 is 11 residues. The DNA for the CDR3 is TGCAGTGCCCCAGGGAGGGAGACCCAGTACTTC. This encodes CSAPGRETQYF.

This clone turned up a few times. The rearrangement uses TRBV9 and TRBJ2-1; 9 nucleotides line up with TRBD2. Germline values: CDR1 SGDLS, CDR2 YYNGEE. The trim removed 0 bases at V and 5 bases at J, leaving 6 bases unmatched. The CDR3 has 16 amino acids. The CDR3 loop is CASSVGSASGDNEQFF. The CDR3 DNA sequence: TGTGCCAGCAGCGTAGGGTCGGCTAGCGGGGACAATGAGCAGTTCTTC.

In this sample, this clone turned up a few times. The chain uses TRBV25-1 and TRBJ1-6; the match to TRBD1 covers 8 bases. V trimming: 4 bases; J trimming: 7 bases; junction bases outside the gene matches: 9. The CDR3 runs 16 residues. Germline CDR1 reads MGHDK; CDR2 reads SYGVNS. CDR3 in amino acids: CASSGPTGVRNSPLHF. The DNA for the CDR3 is TGTGCCAGCAGTGGCCCGACAGGGGTTAGGAATTCACCCCTCCACTTT.

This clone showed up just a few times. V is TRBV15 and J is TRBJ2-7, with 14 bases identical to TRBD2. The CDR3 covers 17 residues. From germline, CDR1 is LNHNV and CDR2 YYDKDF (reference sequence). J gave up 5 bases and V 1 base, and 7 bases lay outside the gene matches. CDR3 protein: CATSRVIGTSGSHEQYF. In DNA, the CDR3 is TGTGCCACCAGCAGAGTAATCGGGACTAGCGGGAGCCACGAGCAGTACTTC.

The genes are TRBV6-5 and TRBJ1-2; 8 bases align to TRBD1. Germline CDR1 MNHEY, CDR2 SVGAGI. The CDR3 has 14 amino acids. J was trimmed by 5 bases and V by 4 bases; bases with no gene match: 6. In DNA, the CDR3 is TGTGCCAGCAGTTTCGGGACAGGAGGATATGGCTACACCTTC. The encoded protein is CASSFGTGGYGYTF.

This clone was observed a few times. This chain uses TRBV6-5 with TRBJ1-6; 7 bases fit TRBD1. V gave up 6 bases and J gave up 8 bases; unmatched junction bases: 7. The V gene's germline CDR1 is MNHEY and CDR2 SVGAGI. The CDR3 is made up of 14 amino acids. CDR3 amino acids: CASSLDRADSPLHF. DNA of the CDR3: TGTGCCAGCAGCCTCGACAGGGCGGATTCACCCCTCCACTTT.